The 23 T cell receptor beta chains in this list originate from one sample, sequenced in a study of T cells and Merkel cell carcinoma outcomes. Libraries were prepared by immunoSEQ multiplex PCR; TCRdb keeps only in-frame clonotypes and omits some of them. The sample holds 9,000 to 10,000 clones, around 84% seen once. Sequenced: tumor tissue from Merkel cell carcinoma. The receptors stem from a human donor with Merkel cell carcinoma.

The chain carries TRBV18 and TRBJ1-6; 9 bases agree with TRBD1. CDR1 KGHSH and CDR2 LQKENI come from the germline V gene. CDR3 length: 15 amino acids. The J segment lost 10 bases and the V segment lost 1 base, leaving 5 bases of the junction unmatched. Here the CDR3 reads CASSPQGQGSSPLHF. The DNA of the CDR3 is TGTGCCAGCTCACCACAGGGACAGGGAAGCTCACCCCTCCACTTT. Full variable domain (missing parts from reference TRBV18 and TRBJ1-6): NAGVMQNPRHLVRRRGQEARLRCSPMKGHSHVYWYRQLPEEGLKFMVYLQKENIIDESGMPKERFSAEFPKEGPSILRIQQVVRGDSAAYFCASSPQGQGSSPLHFGNGTRLTVT.

J is TRBJ2-1 and V is TRBV18, with D perhaps TRBD1 (5 bases). Germline lookup yields CDR1 KGHSH and CDR2 LQKENI. This CDR3 contains 14 residues. V lost 0 bases to trimming and J lost 9 bases, with 12 bases between them. CDR3 residues: CASSPPSGMGEQFF. CDR3 DNA: TGTGCCAGCTCACCACCATCAGGGATGGGTGAGCAGTTCTTC.

This chain connects TRBV2 to TRBJ1-6, with a tentative D call TRBD1 (6 bases). The V end was cut by 4 bases, the J end by 9 bases, with 16 bases between. The CDR3 totals 15 residues. Per germline, CDR1 SNHLY and CDR2 FYNNEI. CDR3 nucleotides: TGTGCCAGCAGTGTTTCGACAGGTGGGGGTTCACCCCTCCACTTT. This gives the protein CASSVSTGGGSPLHF.

The chain uses TRBV27 and TRBJ2-2; D unresolved. The CDR3 is 13 residues long. The germline V gene encodes CDR1 MNHEY and CDR2 SMNVEV (reference sequence). V lost 2 bases, J lost 5 bases, and 6 bases lay in between. CDR3: CASSLVRTGELFF. For the CDR3, the DNA is TGTGCCAGCAGTTTAGTTCGGACCGGGGAGCTGTTTTTT.

This chain joins TRBV7-9 and TRBJ1-4; D gene ambiguous. The CDR3 spans 12 residues. Per the germline V gene, CDR1 is SEHNR and CDR2 is FQNEAQ (reference sequence). V lost 7 bases and J 5 bases, leaving 8 bases between the germline ends. CDR3 amino acids: CASNGGNEKLFF. The DNA of the CDR3 is TGTGCCAGCAACGGAGGAAATGAAAAACTGTTTTTT. Combining the CDR3 with reference TRBV7-9 and TRBJ1-4 gives the whole variable domain DTGVSQNPRHKITKRGQNVTFRCDPISEHNRLYWYRQTLGQGPEFLTYFQNEAQLEKSRLLSDRFSAERPKGSFSTLEIQRTEQGDSAMYLCASNGGNEKLFFGSGTQLSVL.

The chain recombines TRBV5-4 with TRBJ1-1; 7 positions agree with TRBD1. Germline V gene data show CDR1 as SGHNT and CDR2 as YYREEE (reference sequence). The CDR3 covers 15 residues. With V trimmed by 4 bases and J by 11 bases, 17 bases remained unmatched. CDR3 sequence (DNA): TGTGCCAGCAGCCTGGGTCCGACAGGGCCGCTGGGGGCTTTCTTT. Encoded protein: CASSLGPTGPLGAFF.

This chain joins TRBV5-1 and TRBJ2-1; no clear D. In germline, CDR1 is SGHRS, CDR2 YFSETQ. Deletions cut 3 bases from V and 0 bases from J, with 7 bases between. The length of the CDR3 is 14 residues. The CDR3 loop reads CASSSKDSYNEQFF. CDR3 in DNA: TGCGCCAGCAGCTCCAAAGACTCCTACAATGAGCAGTTCTTC.

This chain uses TRBV2 with TRBJ2-3, with D perhaps matching TRBD2 (5 bases). V lost 4 bases and J 10 bases, leaving 9 bases between the germline ends. The germline gives CDR1 SNHLY, CDR2 FYNNEI. The CDR3 length is 11 residues. DNA for the CDR3: TGTGCCAGCAGTGCAGTGGGAGCGCAGTATTTT. It is translated as CASSAVGAQYF.

Concerning this clone itself: One end of the junction varies from germline; a read error may be responsible. This chain connects TRBV2 to TRBJ1-1, with D possibly TRBD1 on 5 matching bases. CDR1 and CDR2 from the germline V gene are SNHLY and FYNNEI. CDR3 length: 13 residues. The CDR3 reads CASKGRQNTEACF. Written as DNA, the CDR3 is TGTGCCAGCAAAGGACGACAGAACACTGAAGCTTGCTTT.

This clone appeared once. J is TRBJ1-5 and V is TRBV13; D may be TRBD1 (6 bases). The CDR3 is made up of 14 amino acids. Trimming removed 3 bases at V and 3 bases at J, with 9 bases between. Germline V gene lookup returns CDR1 PRHDT and CDR2 FYEKMQ (reference sequence). The CDR3: CASSFGQLNQPQHF. DNA for the CDR3: TGTGCCAGCAGCTTCGGACAGCTCAATCAGCCCCAGCATTTT.

The chain recombines TRBV18 with TRBJ2-3; D is ambiguous. This CDR3 has 14 residues. Germline V gives CDR1 KGHSH, CDR2 LQKENI. The V end lost 6 bases, the J end lost 1 base, and 11 bases lay between the germline ends. CDR3 amino acids: CASSAFSGTDTQYF. The CDR3 DNA follows: TGTGCCAGCTCCGCGTTCTCGGGCACAGATACGCAGTATTTT.

V gene TRBV18 combines with J gene TRBJ2-7; D perhaps matches TRBD1 (7 bases). Germline CDR1 and CDR2: KGHSH and LQKENI. The CDR3 extends over 15 amino acids. V was cut by 2 bases and J by 2 bases, with 13 bases left in between. Here the CDR3 reads CASSPDRDSPYEQYF. The CDR3 coding sequence is TGTGCCAGCTCACCAGACAGGGACTCACCCTACGAGCAGTACTTC.

This clone has only one observation. The chain is built from TRBV4-1 and TRBJ1-5, with D hard to call. Trimming pared 0 bases from V and 6 bases from J, leaving 15 bases between. Germline CDR1 reads MGHRA; CDR2 reads YSYEKL. The CDR3 sequence is 16 residues long. DNA for the CDR3: TGCGCCAGCAGCCAAGAGGCCTTCGGACGGACTCAGCCCCAGCATTTT. It codes for CASSQEAFGRTQPQHF.

The rearrangement uses TRBV5-1 and TRBJ2-3, with 7 bases that match TRBD2. In germline, CDR1 is SGHRS, CDR2 YFSETQ. The CDR3 length is 13 residues. With V trimmed by 4 bases and J by 5 bases, 4 bases remained unmatched. The CDR3 region has the DNA TGCGCCAGCAGCCCGGAGCGGGGAGATACGCAGTATTTT. This codes for CASSPERGDTQYF.

J is TRBJ2-7 and V is TRBV18; 8 bases are a match to TRBD1. Trimming cost V 3 bases and J 0 bases; bases outside gene matches: 4. The CDR3 runs to 15 residues. Looked up from germline, CDR1 is KGHSH and CDR2 is LQKENI. The CDR3 loop is CASSPRQGSSYEQYF. DNA for the CDR3: TGTGCCAGCTCACCTCGACAGGGGAGCTCCTACGAGCAGTACTTC. The full variable domain, its missing parts supplied by reference TRBV18 and TRBJ2-7, is NAGVMQNPRHLVRRRGQEARLRCSPMKGHSHVYWYRQLPEEGLKFMVYLQKENIIDESGMPKERFSAEFPKEGPSILRIQQVVRGDSAAYFCASSPRQGSSYEQYFGPGTRLTVT.

This rearrangement joins TRBV4-2 to TRBJ1-1; D is possibly TRBD1 (6 bases). From germline, CDR1 is LGHNA and CDR2 YNFKEQ. There are 15 residues in the CDR3. V lost 8 bases and J lost 0, with 16 bases in between. The CDR3 DNA sequence: TGTGCCAGCCTCGGGGCAGGGGCCATGAACACTGAAGCTTTCTTT. Its protein is CASLGAGAMNTEAFF.

This sequence joins TRBV7-8 and TRBJ2-6; D gene unclear. The V end lost 0 bases, the J end lost 3 bases, and 6 bases lay between the germline ends. Germline values: CDR1 SGHVS, CDR2 FQNEAQ. CDR3 length: 15 amino acids. CDR3 nucleotides: TGTGCCAGCAGCTTAGCGGCAGATGGGGCCAACGTCCTGACTTTC. As protein: CASSLAADGANVLTF. The whole variable domain, filled in from reference TRBV7-8 and TRBJ2-6, reads GAGVSQSPRYKVAKRGQDVALRCDPISGHVSLFWYQQALGQGPEFLTYFQNEAQLDKSGLPSDRFFAERPEGSVSTLKIQRTQQEDSAVYLCASSLAADGANVLTFGAGSRLTVL.

This chain links TRBV10-3 with TRBJ2-2; D remains unclear. The V end lost 2 bases, the J end lost 6 bases, and 7 bases lay between the germline ends. Looked up from germline, CDR1 is ENHRY and CDR2 is SYGVKD. The CDR3 spans 13 residues. CDR3: CAISEPPAGELFF. DNA of the CDR3: TGTGCCATCAGTGAGCCCCCCGCCGGGGAGCTGTTTTTT.

The rearrangement joins TRBV5-4 to TRBJ2-3, with TRBD2 as a possible D gene (5 bases). This CDR3 region has 14 residues. Germline loops: CDR1 SGHNT, CDR2 YYREEE (reference sequence). The ends were cut back, 1 base at V and 2 bases at J, with 8 bases in the middle. CDR3 in amino acids: CASSLTDYTDTQYF. The CDR3 nucleotides read TGTGCCAGCAGCTTGACCGACTACACAGATACGCAGTATTTT. The whole variable domain, remainder taken from reference TRBV5-4 and TRBJ2-3, is ETGVTQSPTHLIKTRGQQVTLRCSSQSGHNTVSWYQQALGQGPQFIFQYYREEENGRGNFPPRFSGLQFPNYSSELNVNALELDDSALYLCASSLTDYTDTQYFGPGTRLTVL.

This CDR3 reads CASSDTGATDTQYF. CDR3 DNA sequence: TGTGCCAGCAGTGACACAGGGGCAACAGATACGCAGTATTTT. This chain joins TRBV6-4 and TRBJ2-3; the match to TRBD1 covers 7 bases. Germline V gene sequence: CDR1 MRHNA, CDR2 SNTAGT. Losses at the gene ends were 2 bases for V and 3 bases for J; bases not matched to a gene: 2. The length of the CDR3 is 14 residues.

The chain joins TRBV5-1 to TRBJ2-1; no clear D. Trimming removed 4 bases from V and 2 bases from J, with 10 bases in between. The CDR3 covers 14 residues. The germline CDR1 and CDR2 sequences are SGHRS and YFSETQ. The CDR3 DNA follows: TGCGCCAGCAGCCCCGACAAGGCCTACAATGAGCAGTTCTTC. This codes for CASSPDKAYNEQFF.

The rearrangement uses TRBV15 and TRBJ2-5, with 11 bases that match TRBD2. V gave up 0 bases and J gave up 3 bases; unmatched junction bases: 3. The germline V gene has CDR1 LNHNV and CDR2 YYDKDF (reference sequence). The CDR3 runs to 16 residues. DNA of the CDR3: TGTGCCACCAGCAGAGATTCGGGACTAGCGGAAGAGACCCAGTACTTC. Protein product: CATSRDSGLAEETQYF.

This chain uses TRBV1 with TRBJ2-7; TRBD2, the table's D call, lacks a check against the DNA. TRBV1 is assigned pseudogene status. CDR3 length: 10 residues. The DNA for the CDR3 is TGCACCAGCAGCCAAGATTTTTCTAACTTC. Its protein product is CTSSQDFSNF.